Sequencing of this T cell receptor beta chain was carried out in a study of T cell repertoires in ileal Crohn's disease. With respect to this clone: Its specificity is unknown.

Stated time point: neoterminal ileum biopsy at postoperative endoscopy, about 6 months after surgery. Adults with ileal or ileocolonic Crohn's disease and an indication for resection were eligible. TCRdb's table, derived via immunoSEQ multiplex PCR, lists solely in-frame clones and lacks some. The sample lists over 8,500 clones; roughly 72% were seen once. General study results and limits: Clonal expansions were more frequent in active smokers than non-smokers at surgery. Every patient over 26.8% clonality showed endoscopic recurrence.

The receptor comes from an adult with Crohn's disease. Sample: ileal tissue.

CDR3 DNA: TGCGCCAGCAGCCAAGATGGTAGCGGGAGCCCAGATACGCAGTATTTT. It translates to CASSQDGSGSPDTQYF. V and J are TRBV4-3 and TRBJ2-3, with TRBD2 matching 9 bases. Looked up from germline, CDR1 is LGHNA and CDR2 is YSLEER. V was clipped by 0 bases and J by 4 bases; unmatched bases: 5. This CDR3 is built from 16 residues.